This T cell receptor (beta chain) was captured in a study of cytomegalovirus exposure and HLA in healthy donors. Findings and caveats of the study: Earlier analysis yielded a pattern in which most TCR beta V segments were productive about 90% or about 30% of the time. CMV antigen specificity was confirmed in vitro for three CMV-associated chains.

Remarks on this clone: Its antigen is unknown.

The PCR made use of 60 Vbeta and 13 Jbeta primers. Assay: immunoSEQ multiplex PCR; the TCRdb copy retains only in-frame clones and omits some. This table has 70,000 to 95,000 clones, 70% to 90% appearing once. The CDR3 totals 14 residues. The germline gives CDR1 MGHRA, CDR2 YSYEKL. V lost 3 bases and J lost 5, with 13 bases in between. This chain links TRBV4-1 with TRBJ2-5, with D possibly TRBD2 on 5 matching bases. This receptor was identified in a woman aged 18-29 years in good health and CMV-seropositive. Material for sequencing was PBMCs. CDR3 loop: CASSHLAMTETQYF. The CDR3 coding sequence is TGCGCCAGCAGCCATCTAGCCATGACCGAGACCCAGTACTTC.